The rows below give T cell receptor beta chains drawn from one sample of a study of cytomegalovirus exposure and HLA in healthy donors. Generated by immunoSEQ multiplex PCR, the TCRdb table keeps only in-frame clones and is missing some. The repertoire includes 98,000 or so clones, roughly 9.1% of them detected once, and approximately 6% sits in the top ten. The sample taken for sequencing was PBMCs. All receptors derive from a man in his forties or fifties in good health and CMV-seropositive. CDR3s include the opening cysteine and the closing phenylalanine or tryptophan. The D gene is left open where the match is weak. Not all rows give a size; the values are once, few, many and, for expanded clones, a class.

J gene,D gene,clone size,CDR3 length,V gene,CDR3 protein,CDR3 DNA
TRBJ2-4,NA,few,13,TRBV13,CASSLGPRAIQYF,TGTGCCAGCAGCTTGGGGCCCCGGGCGATTCAGTACTTC
TRBJ1-5,NA,few,15,TRBV4-2,CASSQDLGGNQPQHF,TGTGCCAGCAGCCAAGATCTGGGCGGCAATCAGCCCCAGCATTTT
TRBJ2-7,NA,few,15,TRBV7-9,CASSPPHREYHEQYF,TGTGCCAGCAGCCCCCCACACAGGGAGTACCACGAGCAGTACTTC
TRBJ1-1,TRBD1,few,13,TRBV7-6,CASSFRGLTEAFF,TGTGCCAGCAGTTTTAGGGGGCTCACTGAAGCTTTCTTT
TRBJ1-2,NA,few,14,TRBV6-5,CASSYREGDYGYTF,TGTGCCAGCAGTTACCGGGAAGGAGACTATGGCTACACCTTC
TRBJ2-5,NA,few,12,TRBV11-2,CASSRRGETQYF,TGTGCCAGCAGCCGTAGAGGGGAGACCCAGTACTTC
TRBJ1-2,TRBD1,NA,17,TRBV5-6,CASSLGGQGISKDGYTF,TGTGCCAGCAGCTTGGGAGGACAGGGAATCAGTAAGGATGGCTACACCTTC
TRBJ2-3,TRBD2,few,16,TRBV4-3,CASSQGLAGVPDTQYF,TGCGCCAGCAGCCAAGGACTAGCTGGGGTTCCGGATACGCAGTATTTT
TRBJ1-1,TRBD1,NA,14,TRBV19,CASSPDRARTEAFF,TGTGCCAGTAGTCCTGACAGGGCGAGGACTGAAGCTTTCTTT
TRBJ2-1,TRBD1,NA,16,TRBV7-9,CASRRGTGTGYNEQFF,TGTGCCAGCAGGAGGGGAACCGGGACAGGGTACAATGAGCAGTTCTTC
TRBJ2-7,NA,NA,13,TRBV19,CASSIGQGYEQYF,TGTGCCAGTAGTATCGGGCAGGGCTACGAGCAGTACTTC
TRBJ2-1,TRBD2,few,15,TRBV5-1,CASSKLADGYNEQFF,TGCGCCAGCAGCAAGCTAGCGGATGGCTACAATGAGCAGTTCTTC
TRBJ2-7,TRBD1,NA,15,TRBV11-3,CASKKEGQGTKEQYF,TGTGCCAGCAAAAAGGAAGGACAGGGTACCAAGGAGCAGTACTTC
TRBJ1-1,NA,NA,13,TRBV7-3,CASSLARNTEAFF,TGTGCCAGCAGCTTAGCCAGGAACACTGAAGCTTTCTTT
TRBJ2-5,TRBD1,once,17,TRBV6-1,CASSEETGGRGKETQYF,TGTGCCAGCAGTGAAGAGACAGGGGGCAGGGGGAAAGAGACCCAGTACTTC
TRBJ1-2,NA,few,10,TRBV19,CASRGDGYTF,TGTGCCAGTAGAGGAGATGGCTACACCTTC
TRBJ2-1,NA,few,14,TRBV27,CASSYIQRDNEQFF,TGTGCCAGCTCCTATATACAGCGGGACAATGAGCAGTTCTTC
TRBJ2-2,NA,NA,16,TRBV4-1,CASSALGGARTGELFF,TGCGCCAGCAGCGCCCTAGGGGGGGCGCGGACCGGGGAGCTGTTTTTT
TRBJ2-1,NA,few,11,TRBV11-2,CASSRGNGQFF,TGTGCCAGCAGCCGAGGCAATGGGCAGTTCTTC
TRBJ2-7,TRBD2,NA,15,TRBV4-2,CASSQGERESNEQYF,TGTGCCAGCAGCCAAGGGGAGCGGGAGAGTAACGAGCAGTACTTC
TRBJ2-3,NA,NA,14,TRBV5-1,CASSLSSMTDTQYF,TGCGCCAGCAGCTTGTCCAGTATGACAGATACGCAGTATTTT
TRBJ1-5,NA,NA,16,TRBV4-1,CASSQTAVRGNQPQHF,TGCGCCAGCAGTCAGACGGCGGTGCGGGGCAATCAGCCCCAGCATTTT
TRBJ2-7,NA,few,14,TRBV6-5,CADSPGFGYYEQYF,TGTGCCGACTCGCCGGGGTTCGGGTACTACGAGCAGTACTTC
TRBJ2-3,NA,few,11,TRBV20-1,CSARTGDTQYF,TGCAGTGCTAGGACTGGGGATACGCAGTATTTT
TRBJ1-2,NA,few,16,TRBV28,CASSKPRGGVNYGYTF,TGTGCCAGCAGCAAACCCCGCGGGGGAGTTAACTATGGCTACACCTTC
TRBJ2-5,TRBD2,NA,15,TRBV7-9,CASSSVRGTPETQYF,TGTGCCAGCAGCTCCGTGCGGGGGACCCCCGAGACCCAGTACTTC
TRBJ2-3,NA,few,13,TRBV29-1,CSVEVDRSDTQYF,TGCAGCGTTGAGGTAGACAGGTCCGATACGCAGTATTTT
TRBJ2-2,NA,few,18,TRBV13,CASSFLRMSGAGTGELFF,TGTGCCAGCAGCTTCCTAAGGATGTCAGGGGCGGGCACCGGGGAGCTGTTTTTT
TRBJ1-1,NA,few,14,TRBV11-2,CASSPETGNTEAFF,TGTGCCAGCAGCCCAGAGACGGGGAACACTGAAGCTTTCTTT
TRBJ2-7,TRBD2,few,15,TRBV10-2,CASSETSGRGYEQYF,TGCGCCAGCAGTGAAACTAGCGGGAGGGGATACGAGCAGTACTTC
TRBJ1-3,TRBD1,NA,15,TRBV10-1,CASSKTGERGNTIYF,TGCGCCAGCAGTAAAACAGGGGAGAGGGGAAACACCATATATTTT
TRBJ1-5,TRBD1,few,15,TRBV6-1,CASSQQGGSNQPQHF,TGTGCCAGCAGCCAACAGGGGGGGAGCAATCAGCCCCAGCATTTT
TRBJ2-3,TRBD1,few,16,TRBV29-1,CSVTDRAGTYTDTQYF,TGCAGCGTGACTGACAGGGCTGGGACCTACACAGATACGCAGTATTTT
TRBJ1-2,TRBD1,few,14,TRBV9,CASSARQGSYGYTF,TGTGCCAGCAGCGCCCGACAGGGGAGCTATGGCTACACCTTC
TRBJ2-3,NA,few,15,TRBV9,CASSVDYPGTDTQYF,TGTGCCAGCAGCGTAGATTACCCGGGCACAGATACGCAGTATTTT
TRBJ2-7,NA,few,12,TRBV21-1,CASRDSSYEQYF,TGTGCCAGCAGGGACAGCTCCTACGAGCAGTACTTC
TRBJ2-3,TRBD2,NA,18,TRBV27,CASSLSLWTSGSEDTQYF,TGTGCCAGCAGTTTATCCCTATGGACTAGCGGGAGTGAAGATACGCAGTATTTT
TRBJ2-1,NA,few,14,TRBV5-4,CASSPRLGYNEQFF,TGTGCCAGCAGCCCCAGGTTAGGTTACAATGAGCAGTTCTTC
TRBJ1-3,TRBD1,NA,14,TRBV7-9,CASSRDRGRDTIYF,TGTGCCAGCAGTAGGGACAGGGGGCGGGACACCATATATTTT
TRBJ2-7,TRBD1,NA,13,TRBV7-7,CASSLDRGREQYF,TGTGCTAGCAGCTTAGACAGGGGGCGCGAGCAGTACTTC
TRBJ1-5,NA,NA,16,TRBV7-3,CASSPLRQTGRQPQHF,TGTGCCAGCAGCCCCCTACGCCAGACAGGAAGGCAGCCCCAGCATTTT
TRBJ2-3,TRBD2,few,16,TRBV5-1,CASSLGLAGGSDTQYF,TGCGCCAGCAGCTTGGGACTAGCGGGAGGTTCAGATACGCAGTATTTT
TRBJ2-1,TRBD2,NA,21,TRBV6-7,CASSYSKGELAGGVSYNEQFF,TGTGCCAGCAGTTACTCGAAGGGCGAACTAGCGGGAGGGGTGTCCTACAATGAGCAGTTCTTC
TRBJ2-1,NA,NA,11,TRBV6-1,CATRGRGEQFF,TGTGCCACCCGAGGCCGGGGAGAGCAGTTCTTC
TRBJ2-1,NA,few,18,TRBV1,CTSSQGLTTSGFYNEQFF,TGCACCAGCAGCCAAGGTTTAACGACTAGCGGCTTTTACAATGAGCAGTTCTTC
TRBJ1-1,TRBD1,NA,18,TRBV2,CASSVLGTGGKLDTEAFF,TGTGCCAGCAGCGTCCTCGGGACAGGGGGAAAGTTGGACACTGAAGCTTTCTTT
TRBJ2-7,TRBD2,NA,15,TRBV2,CASSEYSGSLDEQYF,TGTGCCAGCAGTGAATATAGCGGGAGTCTCGACGAGCAGTACTTC
TRBJ2-1,NA,few,12,TRBV19,CASSTLAVEQFF,TGTGCCAGTAGTACCTTAGCGGTAGAGCAGTTCTTC
TRBJ1-5,TRBD1,few,15,TRBV4-2,CASSQDEGARQPQHF,TGTGCCAGCAGCCAAGACGAGGGGGCAAGGCAGCCCCAGCATTTT
TRBJ2-7,NA,once,13,TRBV7-3,CASSSVGASEQYF,TGTGCCAGCAGCTCGGTAGGAGCAAGCGAGCAGTACTTC
TRBJ1-1,NA,NA,13,TRBV5-4,CASSLRGGTEAFF,TGTGCCAGCAGCTTGCGGGGGGGGACTGAAGCTTTCTTT